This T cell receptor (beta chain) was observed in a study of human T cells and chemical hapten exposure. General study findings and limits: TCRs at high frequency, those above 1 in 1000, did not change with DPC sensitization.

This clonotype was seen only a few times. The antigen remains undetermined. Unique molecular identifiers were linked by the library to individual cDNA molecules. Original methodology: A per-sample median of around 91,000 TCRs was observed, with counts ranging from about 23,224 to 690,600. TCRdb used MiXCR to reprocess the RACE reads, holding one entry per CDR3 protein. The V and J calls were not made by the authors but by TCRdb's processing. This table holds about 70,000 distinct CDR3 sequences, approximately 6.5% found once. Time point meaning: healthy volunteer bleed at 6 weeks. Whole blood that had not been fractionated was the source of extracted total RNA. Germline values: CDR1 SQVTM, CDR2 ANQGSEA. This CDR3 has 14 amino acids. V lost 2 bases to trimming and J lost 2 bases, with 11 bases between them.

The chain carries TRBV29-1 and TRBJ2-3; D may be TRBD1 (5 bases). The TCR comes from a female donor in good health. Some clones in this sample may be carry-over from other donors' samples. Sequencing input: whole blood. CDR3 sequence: CSVERQGVTDTQYF. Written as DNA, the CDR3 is TGCAGCGTTGAAAGGCAGGGTGTCACAGATACGCAGTATTTT.